The sequence of this TCR beta chain was determined in a study of T cell repertoires in cytomegalovirus infection. Study background: The study used recently identified HLA-C-restricted and well-studied HLA-B-restricted CMV epitopes. Points from the study as a whole: HLA-C-restricted TCR beta clonotypes specific for CMV led the ex vivo response.

A single record per CDR3 protein comes from TCRdb applying MiXCR to the reads. The table includes approximately 76,000 distinct CDR3 sequences, around 25% detected once. The germline V gene encodes CDR1 MNHEY and CDR2 SVGAGI. The V end was cut by 5 bases, the J end by 3 bases, with 9 bases between. There are 13 residues in the CDR3. About this clonotype itself: Its antigen is still unknown.

The genes are TRBV6-5 and TRBJ2-3, with D perhaps matching TRBD1 (5 bases). Sequenced here: CD8+ T cells from cultured PBMCs, sampled from culture after CMV antigen stimulation. The origin of this receptor is a human donor in good health (CMV status not recorded). Some clones in this sample may be carry-over from other donors' samples. In DNA, the CDR3 is TGTGCCAGCAGTCCGACAGATACAGATACGCAGTATTTT. Translated: CASSPTDTDTQYF.